Reported below is one T cell receptor beta chain. The protocol was immunoSEQ multiplex PCR, while the TCRdb copy is restricted to in-frame clones and leaves out a portion. The data hold tens of thousands of clones, with approximately 94% observed a single time. The V gene's germline CDR1 is KGHSH and CDR2 LQKENI. Trimming cost V 2 bases and J 6 bases; bases outside gene matches: 9. The CDR3 is 15 amino acids. This specimen belongs to a study of technical replicates of blood from several donors. Input material: T cells isolated from PBMCs. The receptor's source is a human donor in good health. This sequence joins TRBV18 and TRBJ1-2; 7 bases match TRBD1. CDR3 in amino acids: CASSPFEGAIHGYTF. In DNA, the CDR3 is TGTGCCAGCTCACCATTTGAGGGGGCGATTCATGGCTACACCTTC.